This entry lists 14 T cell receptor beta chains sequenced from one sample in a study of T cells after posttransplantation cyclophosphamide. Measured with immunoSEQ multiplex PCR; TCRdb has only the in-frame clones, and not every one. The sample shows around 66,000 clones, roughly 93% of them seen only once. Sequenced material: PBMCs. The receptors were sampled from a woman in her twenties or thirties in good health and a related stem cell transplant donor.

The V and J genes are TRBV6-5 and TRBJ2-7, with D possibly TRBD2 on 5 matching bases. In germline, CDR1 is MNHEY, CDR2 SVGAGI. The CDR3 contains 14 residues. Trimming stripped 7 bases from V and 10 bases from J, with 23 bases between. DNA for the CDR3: TGTGCCAGCACCCCCGAGGGCGAGGTCTCCAAACAGTACTTC. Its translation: CASTPEGEVSKQYF.

The CDR3 spells CATSRQGAQHEQFF. The CDR3 nucleotides are TGTGCCACCAGCAGACAGGGGGCGCAGCATGAGCAGTTCTTC. The V call is TRBV15, the J call TRBJ2-1; the match to TRBD1 covers 8 bases. This CDR3 has 14 residues. Germline CDR1 and CDR2: LNHNV and YYDKDF (reference sequence). Trimming took 2 bases from V and 8 from J; bases not matched to a gene: 5.

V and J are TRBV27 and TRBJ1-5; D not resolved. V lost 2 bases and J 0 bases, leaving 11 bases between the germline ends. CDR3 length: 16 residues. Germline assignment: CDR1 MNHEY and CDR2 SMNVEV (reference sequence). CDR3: CASSLIAAGSNQPQHF. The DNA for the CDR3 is TGTGCCAGCAGTTTAATCGCGGCGGGTAGCAATCAGCCCCAGCATTTT.

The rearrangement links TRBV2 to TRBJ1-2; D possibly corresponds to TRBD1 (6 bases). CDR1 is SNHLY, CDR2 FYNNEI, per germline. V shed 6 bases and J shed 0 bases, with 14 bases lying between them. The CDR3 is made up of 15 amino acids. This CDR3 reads CASRGGRGANYGYTF. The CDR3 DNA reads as TGTGCCAGCAGAGGGGGTAGGGGGGCTAACTATGGCTACACCTTC.

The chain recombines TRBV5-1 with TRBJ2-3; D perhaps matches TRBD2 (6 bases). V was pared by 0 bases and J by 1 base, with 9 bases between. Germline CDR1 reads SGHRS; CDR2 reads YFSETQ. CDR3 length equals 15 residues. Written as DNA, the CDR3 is TGCGCCAGCAGCTTGGATGGCGGGGGCACAGATACGCAGTATTTT. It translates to CASSLDGGGTDTQYF.

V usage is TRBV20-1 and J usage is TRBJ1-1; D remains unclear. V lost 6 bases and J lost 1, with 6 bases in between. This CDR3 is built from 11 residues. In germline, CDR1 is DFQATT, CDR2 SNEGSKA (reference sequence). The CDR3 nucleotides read TGCAGTGCAAGAAAGAACACTGAAGCTTTCTTT. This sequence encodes CSARKNTEAFF.

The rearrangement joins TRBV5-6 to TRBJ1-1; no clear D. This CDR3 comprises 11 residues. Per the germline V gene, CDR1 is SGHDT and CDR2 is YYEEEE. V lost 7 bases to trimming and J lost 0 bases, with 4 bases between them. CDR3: CASQMNTEAFF. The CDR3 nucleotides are TGTGCCAGCCAGATGAACACTGAAGCTTTCTTT.

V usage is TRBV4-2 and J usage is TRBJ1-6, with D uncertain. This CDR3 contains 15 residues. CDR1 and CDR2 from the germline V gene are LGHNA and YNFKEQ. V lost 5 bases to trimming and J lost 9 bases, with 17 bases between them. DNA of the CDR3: TGTGCCAGCAGCATGTACGGTGGAACGGGTTCACCCCTCCACTTT. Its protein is CASSMYGGTGSPLHF.

CDR3 sequence: CASSFDENTDTQYF. The CDR3 bases are TGCGCCAGCAGCTTTGACGAAAACACAGATACGCAGTATTTT. The chain employs TRBV5-1 and TRBJ2-3; D unresolved. The CDR3 has 14 amino acids. Germline CDR1 reads SGHRS; CDR2 reads YFSETQ. The V and J ends lost 2 bases and 2 bases respectively, with 9 bases between them.

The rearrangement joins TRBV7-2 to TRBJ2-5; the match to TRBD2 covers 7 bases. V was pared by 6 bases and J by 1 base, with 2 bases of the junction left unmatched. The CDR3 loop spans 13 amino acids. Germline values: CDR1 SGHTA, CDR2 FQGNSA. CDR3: CASSRGGQETQYF. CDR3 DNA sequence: TGTGCCAGCAGTCGCGGGGGCCAAGAGACCCAGTACTTC.

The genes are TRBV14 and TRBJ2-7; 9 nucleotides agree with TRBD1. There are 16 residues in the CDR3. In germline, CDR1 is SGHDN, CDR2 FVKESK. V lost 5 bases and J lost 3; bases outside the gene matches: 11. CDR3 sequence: CASSALRDRVNYEQYF. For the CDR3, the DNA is TGTGCCAGCAGCGCCCTCCGGGACAGGGTTAACTACGAGCAGTACTTC.

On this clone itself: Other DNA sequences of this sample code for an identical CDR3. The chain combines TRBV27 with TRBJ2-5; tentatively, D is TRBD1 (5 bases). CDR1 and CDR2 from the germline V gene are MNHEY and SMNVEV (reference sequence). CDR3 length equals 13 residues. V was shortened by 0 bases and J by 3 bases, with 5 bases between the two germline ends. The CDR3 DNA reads TGTGCCAGCAGTTTATCAGGGGAAGAGACCCAGTACTTC. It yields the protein CASSLSGEETQYF.

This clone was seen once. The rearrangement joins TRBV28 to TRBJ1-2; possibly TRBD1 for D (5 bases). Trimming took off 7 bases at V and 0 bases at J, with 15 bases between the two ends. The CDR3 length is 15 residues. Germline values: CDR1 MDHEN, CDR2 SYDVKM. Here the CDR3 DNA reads TGTGCCAGCAAAGAAACAGGCCCAACTAACTATGGCTACACCTTC. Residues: CASKETGPTNYGYTF.

Here the CDR3 reads CASSIVSLAKNTGELFF. Here the CDR3 DNA reads TGTGCCAGTAGTATAGTCAGCCTAGCGAAGAACACCGGGGAGCTGTTTTTT. The genes are TRBV19 and TRBJ2-2; possibly TRBD2 for D (6 bases). V gave up 1 base and J gave up 1 base, with 13 bases separating them. CDR1 and CDR2 (germline): LNHDA, SQIVND (reference sequence). The CDR3 runs 17 residues.